The TCR beta chain under discussion was sequenced for a study of technical replicates of blood from a handful of donors. Germline V gene data show CDR1 as MDHEN and CDR2 as SYDVKM. The CDR3 is 16 amino acids. Trimming cost V 6 bases and J 3 bases; bases outside gene matches: 8. TCRdb keeps only in-frame clones here, not all; method: immunoSEQ multiplex PCR. The data show roughly 76,000 clones, 90% to 95% seen once. This TCR came from a human donor in good health. The source material was T cells isolated from PBMCs. V and J are TRBV28 and TRBJ2-2; 9 bases map to TRBD2. The CDR3 sequence is CASSVLAGLDTGELFF. The CDR3 DNA follows: TGTGCCAGCAGCGTTCTAGCGGGATTAGACACCGGGGAGCTGTTTTTT.